The 19 T cell receptor beta chains reported below all come from one sample, sequenced in a study of radiotherapy plus CTLA-4 blockade in lung cancer. Repertoires were generated with immunoSEQ multiplex PCR, while TCRdb's copy carries only in-frame clones and drops some. The sample has approximately 69,000 clones, around 80% seen once. The sample here was peripheral blood, taken from a patient treated with radiotherapy plus ipilimumab. The receptors stem from a human donor with non-small cell lung cancer who had a complete response to radiotherapy plus ipilimumab.

This clone has just a few counts. The chain is built from TRBV29-1 and TRBJ1-5; 9 nucleotides line up with TRBD1. Germline V gene lookup returns CDR1 SQVTM and CDR2 ANQGSEA. CDR3 length equals 14 residues. The junction had 7 bases not matched to a gene; V was cut back by 6 bases and J by 4 bases. This chain's CDR3 is CSVKNRGPNQPQHF. CDR3 nucleotide sequence: TGCAGCGTCAAAAACAGGGGGCCGAATCAGCCCCAGCATTTT.

The J gene is TRBJ1-1, the V gene TRBV6-5; no clear D gene. From germline, CDR1 is MNHEY and CDR2 SVGAGI. The CDR3 sequence is 12 residues long. The V end lost 4 bases, the J end lost 7 bases, and 10 bases lay between the germline ends. The CDR3 nucleotides are TGTGCCAGCAGTTTTCCGAAGGGTGAAGCTTTCTTT. This encodes CASSFPKGEAFF.

The J gene is TRBJ2-3, the V gene TRBV10-3, with TRBD2 matching over 12 bases. Trimming cost V 6 bases and J 3 bases; bases outside gene matches: 7. The CDR3 spans 16 residues. CDR1 and CDR2 from the germline V gene are ENHRY and SYGVKD. The CDR3, as DNA: TGTGCCATCAGGTCCCGGACTAGCGGGGCAACAGATACGCAGTATTTT. It specifies CAIRSRTSGATDTQYF.

V usage is TRBV20-1 and J usage is TRBJ1-2; unclear D gene. V lost 6 bases and J lost 6, with 8 bases in between. The CDR3 length is 10 residues. Germline loops: CDR1 DFQATT, CDR2 SNEGSKA (reference sequence). The CDR3 coding sequence is TGCAGTGCGACGGGGAATGGCTACACCTTC. It specifies CSATGNGYTF.

The rearrangement uses TRBV4-3 and TRBJ1-1; D unresolved. The CDR3 has 14 amino acids. CDR1 is LGHNA and CDR2 is YSLEER in the germline V gene. V was shortened by 0 bases and J by 4 bases, with 9 bases between the two germline ends. CDR3 coding DNA: TGCGCCAGCAGCCAAGATAGACGGGTCACTGAAGCTTTCTTT. Amino acids: CASSQDRRVTEAFF.

This clone was picked up a small number of times. This chain joins TRBV11-2 and TRBJ2-1; D is perhaps TRBD2 (6 bases). The CDR3 has 13 amino acids. CDR1 SGHAT and CDR2 FQNNGV come from the germline V gene. V lost 3 bases, J lost 8 bases, and 11 bases lay in between. CDR3 region: CASSFGGLDEQFF. CDR3 DNA sequence: TGTGCCAGCAGCTTCGGGGGATTGGATGAGCAGTTCTTC. Full variable domain (missing parts from reference TRBV11-2 and TRBJ2-1): EAGVAQSPRYKIIEKRQSVAFWCNPISGHATLYWYQQILGQGPKLLIQFQNNGVVDDSQLPKDRFSAERLKGVDSTLKIQPAKLEDSAVYLCASSFGGLDEQFFGPGTRLTVL.

This chain uses TRBV11-2 with TRBJ2-5, with D unclear. CDR1 and CDR2 (germline): SGHAT, FQNNGV. V lost 4 bases and J lost 5, with 14 bases in between. CDR3 length equals 14 residues. The CDR3 loop is CASSYGLRRETQYF. The CDR3 DNA is TGTGCCAGCAGCTACGGGCTTCGGCGGGAGACCCAGTACTTC.

The V gene is TRBV7-2, the J gene TRBJ2-1, with no clear D. V was cut by 3 bases and J by 8 bases, with 11 bases left in between. The CDR3 totals 13 residues. Germline V gives CDR1 SGHTA, CDR2 FQGNSA. The CDR3 region is CASSFPGAHEQFF. In DNA form, the CDR3 reads TGTGCCAGCAGCTTCCCGGGTGCCCATGAGCAGTTCTTC.

CDR3 coding DNA: TGTGCCTGGAGTGTTAGGGGCGATGGTAATTCACCCCTCCACTTT. Its protein is CAWSVRGDGNSPLHF. The chain combines TRBV30 with TRBJ1-6; D possibly corresponds to TRBD1 (5 bases). Per germline, CDR1 GTSNPN and CDR2 SVGIG (reference sequence). CDR3 length: 15 amino acids. The ends were cut back, 0 bases at V and 6 bases at J, with 12 bases in the middle.

The rearrangement links TRBV30 to TRBJ2-2, with D hard to call. This CDR3 contains 13 residues. The germline V and J ends were trimmed by 2 bases and 2 bases, with 6 bases remaining between them. Germline loops: CDR1 GTSNPN, CDR2 SVGIG (reference sequence). This CDR3 is CAWSRLNTGELFF. CDR3 DNA: TGTGCCTGGAGTCGGCTAAACACCGGGGAGCTGTTTTTT.

The chain combines TRBV6-4 with TRBJ2-6, with 11 bases that match TRBD2. V lost 6 bases, J lost 0 bases, and 4 bases stayed unmatched. CDR1 is MRHNA, CDR2 SNTAGT, per germline. There are 17 residues in the CDR3. The chain's CDR3 is CASSPGLADSGANVLTF. The CDR3 region has the DNA TGTGCCAGCAGCCCGGGACTAGCGGACTCTGGGGCCAACGTCCTGACTTTC.

A few counts support this clone. The chain joins TRBV5-1 to TRBJ1-3; 7 nucleotides match TRBD1. Germline trimming cut 2 bases from V and 4 bases from J; bases unmatched to any gene: 3. The germline CDR1 and CDR2 sequences are SGHRS and YFSETQ. The CDR3 is made up of 14 amino acids. CDR3 residues: CASSLTGEGNTIYF. CDR3 bases: TGCGCCAGCAGCTTAACAGGGGAGGGAAACACCATATATTTT.

The chain employs TRBV2 and TRBJ2-2, with D uncertain. The germline CDR1 and CDR2 sequences are SNHLY and FYNNEI. This CDR3 has 15 residues. Trimming removed 2 bases from V and 6 bases from J, with 13 bases in between. The CDR3 sequence is CASSERAILAGELFF. The CDR3 DNA reads TGTGCCAGCAGTGAACGGGCCATTCTCGCCGGGGAGCTGTTTTTT.

V and J are TRBV27 and TRBJ1-5; D gene unclear. The CDR3 is made up of 15 amino acids. Trimming removed 3 bases from V and 3 bases from J, with 12 bases in between. From germline, CDR1 is MNHEY and CDR2 SMNVEV (reference sequence). The CDR3 spells CASSLGLGYNQPQHF. The CDR3 DNA sequence: TGTGCCAGCAGTTTGGGGTTGGGCTACAATCAGCCCCAGCATTTT.

V is TRBV6-1 and J is TRBJ2-5; D unclear. V lost 5 bases, J lost 6 bases, and 7 bases lay in between. The CDR3 is 11 residues long. CDR1 and CDR2 (germline): MNHNS, SASEGT. DNA of the CDR3: TGTGCCAGCAGTTACGGTCAGACCCAGTACTTC. Its protein product is CASSYGQTQYF.

The chain couples TRBV6-5 to TRBJ2-5; D remains unclear. Germline lookup yields CDR1 MNHEY and CDR2 SVGAGI. The CDR3 has 12 amino acids. V was trimmed by 7 bases and J by 2 bases, leaving 8 bases between them. The CDR3 DNA reads TGTGCCAGCACCGGAGCACAAGAGACCCAGTACTTC. It yields the protein CASTGAQETQYF.

This chain joins TRBV5-6 and TRBJ1-1, with no clear D. Germline assignment: CDR1 SGHDT and CDR2 YYEEEE. The CDR3 has 15 amino acids. V was shortened by 1 base and J by 0 bases, with 10 bases between the two germline ends. The CDR3, as DNA: TGTGCCAGCAGCTTGAGAAGGCGGGTGAACACTGAAGCTTTCTTT. Translating gives CASSLRRRVNTEAFF.

The chain joins TRBV7-2 to TRBJ2-3; D is perhaps TRBD2 (5 bases). In germline, CDR1 is SGHTA, CDR2 FQGNSA. With 1 base removed from V and 4 bases from J, the gap between germline ends came to 12 bases. The CDR3 contains 15 residues. For the CDR3, the DNA is TGTGCCAGCAGCTTAGATCTACCGAGGGCAGATACGCAGTATTTT. Translation: CASSLDLPRADTQYF.

This clone was detected only a few times. The CDR3 region has the DNA TGTGCCAGTAGTCCCTCGCACAGGACTAACTATGGCTACACCTTC. This sequence encodes CASSPSHRTNYGYTF. The chain has TRBV19 and TRBJ1-2; D might be TRBD1 (5 bases). This CDR3 has 15 amino acids. Germline V lookup: CDR1 LNHDA, CDR2 SQIVND (reference sequence). V lost 5 bases, J lost 0 bases, and 13 bases lay in between.